This T cell receptor (beta chain) emerged from a study of T-cell memory formation after mild COVID-19 (dated by TCRdb to the early 2020s). About the investigation overall: Most TCR sequence clusters were specific to one of the two donors. The cohort comprised two young, previously healthy adult volunteers, one female and one male. Longitudinal TCRalpha and TCRbeta repertoire sequencing tracked T-cell clones expanding and contracting after mild COVID-19 in a couple of donors. Study-wide findings and limitations: Clones that contracted from day 15 to 85 showed balanced CD4/CD8 phenotypes, whereas a second wave of clones that expanded from day 15 to 37 leaned towards CD4+. Some responding clones were detected in pre-infection memory, which suggested that pre-existing cross-reactive memory T cells had joined the SARS-CoV-2 response. SARS-CoV-2 specificity of the second-wave clones peaking on day 37 was not confirmed. Only a couple of mild cases were covered in the study, and larger cohorts including severe cases with pre-infection samples were considered necessary. Contracting CD4+ clones turned up mainly in the CM and EM memory subsets, whereas EMRA was where CD8+ clones were enriched.

Ficoll-Paque density gradient centrifugation was the method used to isolate PBMCs. The CDR3 covers 12 residues, taking in both the cysteine and the phenylalanine. Only the CDR3 region is kept as DNA, spanning 36 bases read in frame from base 1. CDR1 and CDR2, per the germline V gene (reference sequence), are SEHNR and FQNEAQ. Trimming takes 10 bases from V and 10 bases from J, and the germline ends sit 19 bases apart. The listed sequencing device is Illumina NovaSeq 6000. Using 5'RACE with constant-segment primers, TCRalpha and TCRbeta cDNA libraries were constructed, with sample barcodes and unique molecular identifiers added in the process. Trizol reagent was used to extract RNA from every sample. The libraries were amplified in two PCR steps, and the second step added a second sample barcode and Illumina TruSeq adapters. The libraries were sequenced on an Illumina NovaSeq using 2 x 150 bp paired-end reads. On the authors' methods: Demultiplexing of reads and collapsing into UMI-guided consensus sequences were performed with migec v1.2.7. Using mixcr v2.1.11, the UMI consensuses were aligned to TRA and TRB V and J templates and assembled into clonotypes. Clonotypes were classified as expanded or contracted when called significant by both edgeR and NoisET, with noise models trained on biological replicates. For edgeR calls, the thresholds were a false discovery rate-adjusted p below 0.01 and a log2 fold-change of 1. PCA with hierarchical clustering of max-normalized trajectories of the 1000 most abundant clonotypes was used as exploratory dynamics analysis. Each responding clone was given a CD4 or CD8 phenotype based on the CD4+ and CD8+ repertoires, which had been sequenced separately. TCRdb reanalyzed the raw reads on its own, using fastp at Q25 for trimming and MiXCR for clone calling, and kept in-frame beta chains. Each CDR3 protein appears once, grouped with its most common genes and DNA. The V and J calls were determined by TCRdb, not by the authors. The sample table contains roughly 100,000 distinct CDR3 sequences; only one count was recorded for over 15% of them. Around 28% of the sample lies in the top ten.

This clonotype has a handful of counts. The antigen it binds to is not known. No much larger clone exists at a distance of one base, and base qualities are not known. The clonotype originates from an adult woman who had mild COVID-19 (a few samples of this study predate the infection). The sample titles of this study are shuffled in the database, so cell type and time point are left out; the donor was told from shared clones. The sequence joins TRBV7-9 to TRBJ1-1, with no confident D gene call. Sequenced material: PBMCs or a T cell subset sorted from them (not recorded which). The nucleotide sequence reads as follows: TGTGCCACTTCGGAGGAGATCGGCGGAGCTTTCTTT. This translates into CATSEEIGGAFF.